This T cell receptor beta chain came from a study of regulatory T cells in long-lasting Graves disease (dated by TCRdb to about 2021). Turning to the overall study: Persistent Graves' disease was defined as persistently positive TSH receptor autoantibodies together with antithyroid drug treatment for over 5 years. Peripheral blood TCR sequencing and RNA sequencing compared persistent Graves' disease patients with newly diagnosed Graves' disease patients. A total of roughly 35 samples underwent TCR sequencing, from roughly 13 patients with persistent Graves' disease and 20 or so patients with newly diagnosed Graves' disease. Persistent Graves' disease patients in the clinical cohort had taken antithyroid drugs for approximately ten years on average. The study was conducted in China and was registered as a clinical trial.

This clonotype was seen more than once but under ten times. Its antigen is currently not known. Compared with germline, one end of the junction differs, possibly owing to a read error. Inclusive of the bounding cysteine and phenylalanine, the CDR3 is 12 residues long. Only the CDR3 portion is preserved as DNA: 36 bases, with reading frame beginning at the first base. CDR1 and CDR2 are read off the germline V gene (reference sequence) as DFQATT and SNEGSKA. Libraries were built with multiplex PCR. The run used an Illumina HiSeq 4000. CDR3 regions were amplified by Arm-PCR with iRepertoire HTBI primers to construct TCR beta libraries. Before sequencing, the PCR products underwent gel purification. The study's own analysis went as follows. A total of around 66 TRBV and approximately 15 TRBJ segments were identified across samples and were used for gene usage analysis of CDR3 amino acid clonotypes. Filtered high-quality paired reads were merged into contigs using COPE and FqMerger. Contigs were aligned with BLAST to IMGT TRBV, TRBD and TRBJ reference genes, and CDR3 was defined per IMGT. Any clonotype with a frequency above 0.1% was classified as a highly expanded clone. Shannon entropy served as the measure of repertoire diversity, while the Gini coefficient captured V-J evenness. A clonotype found in more than one individual was treated as public. TCRdb cleaned the public reads at Q25 with fastp, built clones with MiXCR and kept in-frame beta chains. Each CDR3 protein gets just one entry, which takes the most common genes and DNA from the rows behind it. The V and J calls reflect TCRdb's pipeline rather than the authors' work. The table for this sample lists approximately 400,000 distinct CDR3 sequences; 23% of them were counted only once. The ten largest make up about 26% of the sample.

The time point label, read with the paper, signifies: persistent/refractory GD, antithyroid drugs over 5 years with positive TRAb. For both TCR sequencing and RNA sequencing, RNA was extracted from PBMCs using TRIzol. The diagnosis of Graves' disease was made according to American Thyroid Association guidelines. The patients came from an endocrinology department in Xi'an, China. Each patient gave approximately 9.7 milliliters of peripheral blood, collected in an EDTA anticoagulant tube. PBMCs were isolated by Ficoll Paque Plus density gradient separation without further T cell sorting. RNA quality was checked with an Agilent 2100 Bioanalyzer and agarose gel, and concentration with a NanoDrop 2000. General study outcomes and caveats: Only peripheral blood was studied, because thyroid tissue, the primary lesion, was inaccessible. TRBV28, TRBJ1-2 and TRBJ2-5 were preferentially used in persistent disease, while TRBV20-1 and TRBJ2-1 were favored in newly diagnosed disease. The small sample size was acknowledged by the authors as a limitation that may reduce accuracy. Persistent patients shared more public clonotypes among themselves (around 2,500) than newly diagnosed patients did (about 900). Sequencing and analysis were restricted to the TCR beta chain. Lower TCR Shannon entropy and fewer highly expanded clones were observed in persistent Graves' disease patients than in newly diagnosed patients, which suggested clonal expansion.

The clonotype was recovered from a female donor with Graves disease. The sequencing used peripheral blood mononuclear cells (PBMCs), collected when the disease was refractory, from a patient treated with antithyroid drugs. In this chain, TRBV20-1 is recombined with TRBJ2-7; the best D guess is TRBD1, with 5 bases matching. The CDR3 protein: CSAPEGVYGQYF. The DNA sequence is given as TGCAGTGCTCCCGAAGGGGTTTACGGGCAGTACTTC.